Presented here are 12 T cell receptor beta chains from one specimen sequenced in a study of T cell repertoires in cytomegalovirus infection (dated by TCRdb to about 2019). Sequencing was performed on an Illumina HiSeq 1500. TCRdb passed the public sequencing reads through fastp at Q25 and MiXCR, retaining productive beta sequences. Each entry is one CDR3 protein sequence, shown with its most common DNA and genes. This sample is represented by hundreds of thousands of distinct CDR3 sequences; 40% to 50% of them were singletons. The ten most abundant clones make up 43% of the sample. These TCRs' antigens remain unknown. According to the study, the label for this sample's treatment or condition signals: in vitro stimulation with specific CMV peptide epitopes to enrich CMV-specific T cells. The input for sequencing was cultured PBMCs, taken from culture after CMV antigen stimulation. These receptors were taken from a human donor in good health (CMV status not recorded). Some clones in this sample may be carry-over from other donors' samples.

This chain joins TRBV15 and TRBJ2-3, with 9 positions matching TRBD2. The V gene end was trimmed by 0 bases and the J gene end by 2 bases; junction bases not matched to a gene: 12. Germline values: CDR1 LNHNV, CDR2 YYDKDF (reference sequence). The CDR3 is 19 residues long. The CDR3 region has the DNA TGTGCCACCAGCAGAGAGTCCTCTTTGACTAGCGGATACACAGATACGCAGTATTTT. This encodes CATSRESSLTSGYTDTQYF.

This clonotype came up once. The chain joins TRBV12-3 or TRBV12-4 to TRBJ2-7; the D is unclear. The ends were cut back, 5 bases at V and 1 base at J, with 12 bases in the middle. This CDR3 has 14 residues. Written as DNA, the CDR3 is TGTGCCAGCAGTCCCCACGTCCGATCCTACGAGCAGTACTTC. Its protein is CASSPHVRSYEQYF.

The chain carries TRBV14 and TRBJ1-1, with TRBD1 as a possible D gene (5 bases). Between the trimmed V and J ends, which lost 0 bases and 11 bases, there was a span of 16 bases. The germline V gene encodes CDR1 SGHDN and CDR2 FVKESK. The CDR3 sequence is 14 residues long. The chain's CDR3 is CASSQDGLGLGAFF. CDR3 bases: TGTGCCAGCAGCCAAGATGGTTTGGGGCTTGGGGCTTTCTTT.

V gene TRBV7-9 combines with J gene TRBJ1-2, with D possibly TRBD1 on 5 matching bases. The CDR3 loop spans 15 amino acids. The germline CDR1 and CDR2 sequences are SEHNR and FQNEAQ (reference sequence). The ends were cut back, 4 bases at V and 5 bases at J, with 17 bases in the middle. This chain's CDR3 is CASSSMVEGRYGYTF. DNA for the CDR3: TGTGCCAGCAGCTCCATGGTGGAGGGGAGGTATGGCTACACCTTC.

The chain links TRBV2 to TRBJ2-4; unclear D gene. Germline CDR1 SNHLY, CDR2 FYNNEI. The V end lost 0 bases, the J end lost 7 bases, and 13 bases lay between the germline ends. The CDR3 is made up of 15 amino acids. This CDR3 reads CASSEALPGWNIQYF. The CDR3 DNA is TGTGCCAGCAGTGAAGCGCTTCCCGGATGGAACATTCAGTACTTC.

V gene TRBV12-3 or TRBV12-4 combines with J gene TRBJ2-7; the D gene is possibly TRBD1 (6 bases). The V end lost 3 bases, the J end lost 4 bases, and 13 bases lay between the germline ends. The CDR3 sequence is 14 residues long. The DNA of the CDR3 is TGTGCCAGCAGTTTCACCGGGACACTTTACGAGCAGTACTTC. This sequence encodes CASSFTGTLYEQYF.

This chain uses TRBV3-1 with TRBJ2-5; TRBD2 is a possible D gene (7 bases). CDR1 LGHDT and CDR2 YNNKEL come from the germline V gene (reference sequence). Trimming took 5 bases from V and 2 from J, leaving 21 bases between them. The CDR3 contains 17 residues. In DNA form, the CDR3 reads TGTGCCAGCAGCAACCCCGAGGGGGGGAGCAGACAAGAGACCCAGTACTTC. Translated, it gives CASSNPEGGSRQETQYF.

This chain joins TRBV6-2 or TRBV6-3 and TRBJ2-7, with TRBD2 matching 13 bases. The J segment lost 0 bases and the V segment lost 8 bases, leaving 4 bases of the junction unmatched. The V gene's germline CDR1 is MNHEY and CDR2 SVGEGT. This CDR3 contains 15 residues. CDR3 DNA sequence: TGTGCCAGCGGGTGGACTAGCGGGAGCTCCTACGAGCAGTACTTC. Its protein is CASGWTSGSSYEQYF.

This clonotype was counted between two and nine times. The J gene is TRBJ1-5, the V gene TRBV5-6; D is undetermined. The germline V gene has CDR1 SGHDT and CDR2 YYEEEE. The CDR3 contains 13 residues. Deletions cut 4 bases from V and 6 bases from J, with 11 bases between. The CDR3 region is CASSPPVGQPQHF. DNA for the CDR3: TGTGCCAGCAGCCCCCCAGTGGGTCAGCCCCAGCATTTT.

The chain couples TRBV6-1 to TRBJ1-2; 7 nucleotides match TRBD1. Germline CDR1 reads MNHNS; CDR2 reads SASEGT. CDR3 size: 15 residues. The ends lost 6 bases at V and 5 bases at J; junction bases unmatched: 12. The CDR3: CASSLEGRGAYGYTF. The CDR3 DNA follows: TGTGCCAGCAGCCTTGAGGGCAGGGGGGCATATGGCTACACCTTC.

The J gene is TRBJ1-6, the V gene TRBV24-1, with 7 bases fitting TRBD1. Per germline, CDR1 KGHDR and CDR2 SFDVKD. With 3 bases clipped from V and 10 bases from J, the junction kept 8 bases outside the gene matches. This CDR3 contains 15 residues. The DNA of the CDR3 is TGTGCCACCAGTGATCTCGCTCAGGGGGAATCACCCCTCCACTTT. It translates to CATSDLAQGESPLHF.

The chain carries TRBV6-1 and TRBJ2-2; 7 bases align to TRBD2. The CDR3 spans 17 residues. J was trimmed by 2 bases and V by 6 bases; bases with no gene match: 12. The germline gives CDR1 MNHNS, CDR2 SASEGT. The CDR3, as DNA: TGTGCCAGCAGCTACCCTATCCGGGAGGTTAACACCGGGGAGCTGTTTTTT. Protein sequence: CASSYPIREVNTGELFF.